This entry describes one TCR beta chain. Libraries were prepared by immunoSEQ multiplex PCR; TCRdb keeps only in-frame clonotypes and omits some of them. The sample shows hundreds of thousands of clones, 86% of them seen only once. These data come from a study of blood T cell repertoires in COVID-19. CDR3 length equals 14 residues. V dropped 6 bases and J dropped 1; count of bases not matched to a gene: 2. Germline CDR1 LGHDT, CDR2 YNNKEL (reference sequence). Sequenced: PBMCs or T cells enriched from blood (not recorded which). The clonotype comes from a woman in her twenties or thirties who had been exposed to COVID-19. V and J are TRBV3-1 (or the pseudogene TRBV3-2) and TRBJ1-2; TRBD1 aligns across 10 bases. CDR3 in DNA: TGTGCCAGCAGTCGGACAGGGGGTAACTATGGCTACACCTTC. Protein product: CASSRTGGNYGYTF.